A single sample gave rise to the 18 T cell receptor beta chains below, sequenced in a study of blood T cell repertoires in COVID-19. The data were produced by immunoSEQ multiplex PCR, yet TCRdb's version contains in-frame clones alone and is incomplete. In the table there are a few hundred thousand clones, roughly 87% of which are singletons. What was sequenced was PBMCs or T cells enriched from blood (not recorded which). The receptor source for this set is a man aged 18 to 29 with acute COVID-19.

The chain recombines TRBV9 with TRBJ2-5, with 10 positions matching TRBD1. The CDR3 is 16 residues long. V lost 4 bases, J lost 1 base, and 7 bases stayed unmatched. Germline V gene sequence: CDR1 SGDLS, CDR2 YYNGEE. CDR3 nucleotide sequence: TGTGCCAGCAGCTCCGGTGGACAGGGGGTCCAAGAGACCCAGTACTTC. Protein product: CASSSGGQGVQETQYF.

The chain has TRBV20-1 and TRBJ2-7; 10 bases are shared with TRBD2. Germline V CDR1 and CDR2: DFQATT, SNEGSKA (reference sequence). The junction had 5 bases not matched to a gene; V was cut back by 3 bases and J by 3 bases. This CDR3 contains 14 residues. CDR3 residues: CSASLAGGYYEQYF. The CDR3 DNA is TGCAGTGCTAGTTTAGCGGGAGGCTACTACGAGCAGTACTTC.

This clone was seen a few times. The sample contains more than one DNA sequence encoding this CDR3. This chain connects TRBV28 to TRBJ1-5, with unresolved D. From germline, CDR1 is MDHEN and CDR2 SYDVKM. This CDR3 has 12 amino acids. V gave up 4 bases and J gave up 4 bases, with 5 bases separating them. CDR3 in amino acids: CASSSGNQPQHF. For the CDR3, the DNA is TGTGCCAGCAGTTCCGGTAATCAGCCCCAGCATTTT.

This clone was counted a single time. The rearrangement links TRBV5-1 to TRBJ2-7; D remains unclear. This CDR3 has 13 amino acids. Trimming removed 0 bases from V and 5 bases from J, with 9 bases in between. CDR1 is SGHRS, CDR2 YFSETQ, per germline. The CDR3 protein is CASSLAPRNEQYF. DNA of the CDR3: TGCGCCAGCAGCTTGGCCCCCAGGAACGAGCAGTACTTC.

CDR3 in DNA: TGTGCCAGCACGCAGGCGAACACTGAAGCTTTCTTT. Protein product: CASTQANTEAFF. V gene TRBV6-6 combines with J gene TRBJ1-1; D gene unclear. The CDR3 sequence is 12 residues long. V dropped 7 bases and J dropped 1 base, with 7 bases sitting between them. CDR1 is MNHNY and CDR2 is SVGAGI in the germline V gene (reference sequence).

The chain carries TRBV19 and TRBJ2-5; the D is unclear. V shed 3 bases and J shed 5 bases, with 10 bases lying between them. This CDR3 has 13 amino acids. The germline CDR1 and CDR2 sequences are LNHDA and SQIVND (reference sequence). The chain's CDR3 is CASSILRWETQYF. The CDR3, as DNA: TGTGCCAGTAGTATCCTAAGATGGGAGACCCAGTACTTC.

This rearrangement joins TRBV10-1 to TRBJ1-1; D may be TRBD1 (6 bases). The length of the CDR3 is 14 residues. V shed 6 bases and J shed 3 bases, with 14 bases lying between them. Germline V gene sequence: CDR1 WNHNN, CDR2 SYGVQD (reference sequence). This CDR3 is CASRAGQSDTEAFF. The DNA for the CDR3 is TGCGCCAGCAGGGCCGGACAGTCTGACACTGAAGCTTTCTTT.

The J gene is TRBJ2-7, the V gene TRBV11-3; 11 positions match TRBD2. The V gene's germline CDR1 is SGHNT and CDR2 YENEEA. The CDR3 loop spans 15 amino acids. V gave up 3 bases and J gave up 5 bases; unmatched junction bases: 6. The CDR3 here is CASSLRLAGGDEQYF. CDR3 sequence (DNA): TGTGCCAGCAGCTTGAGGCTAGCGGGAGGTGACGAGCAGTACTTC.

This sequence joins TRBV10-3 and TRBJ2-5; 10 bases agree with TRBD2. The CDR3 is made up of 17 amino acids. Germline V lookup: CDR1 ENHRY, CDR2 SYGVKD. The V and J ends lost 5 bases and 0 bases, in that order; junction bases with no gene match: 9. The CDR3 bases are TGTGCCATCAGTTTCGGTAGTACTAGCGGGGACCAAGAGACCCAGTACTTC. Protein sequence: CAISFGSTSGDQETQYF.

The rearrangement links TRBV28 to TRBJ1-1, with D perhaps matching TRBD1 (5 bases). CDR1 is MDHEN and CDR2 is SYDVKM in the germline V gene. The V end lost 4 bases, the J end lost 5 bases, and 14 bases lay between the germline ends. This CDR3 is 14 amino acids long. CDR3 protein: CASSSEGRRTEAFF. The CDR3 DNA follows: TGTGCCAGCAGTTCAGAGGGGAGGAGGACTGAAGCTTTCTTT.

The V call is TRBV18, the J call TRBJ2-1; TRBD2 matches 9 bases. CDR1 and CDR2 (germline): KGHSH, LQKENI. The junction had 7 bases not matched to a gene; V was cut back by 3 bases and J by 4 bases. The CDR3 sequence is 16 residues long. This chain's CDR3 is CASSPPIAGVYNEQFF. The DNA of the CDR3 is TGTGCCAGCTCACCGCCGATAGCGGGGGTTTACAATGAGCAGTTCTTC.

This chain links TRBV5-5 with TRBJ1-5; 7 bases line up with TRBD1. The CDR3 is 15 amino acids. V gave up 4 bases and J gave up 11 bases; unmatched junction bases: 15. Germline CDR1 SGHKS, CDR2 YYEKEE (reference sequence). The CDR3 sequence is CASSRDSQIAWAQHF. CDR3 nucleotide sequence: TGTGCCAGCAGCCGGGACAGTCAAATAGCGTGGGCCCAGCATTTT.

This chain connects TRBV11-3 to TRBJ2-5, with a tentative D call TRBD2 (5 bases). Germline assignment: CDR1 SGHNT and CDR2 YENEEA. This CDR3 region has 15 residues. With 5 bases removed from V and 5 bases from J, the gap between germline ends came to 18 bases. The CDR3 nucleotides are TGTGCCAGCAGCCTAAGGCAAGAGGGCGGGGAGACCCAGTACTTC. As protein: CASSLRQEGGETQYF. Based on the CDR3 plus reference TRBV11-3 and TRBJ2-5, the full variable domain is EAGVVQSPRYKIIEKKQPVAFWCNPISGHNTLYWYLQNLGQGPELLIRYENEEAVDDSQLPKDRFSAERLKGVDSTLKIQPAELGDSAVYLCASSLRQEGGETQYFGPGTRLLVL.

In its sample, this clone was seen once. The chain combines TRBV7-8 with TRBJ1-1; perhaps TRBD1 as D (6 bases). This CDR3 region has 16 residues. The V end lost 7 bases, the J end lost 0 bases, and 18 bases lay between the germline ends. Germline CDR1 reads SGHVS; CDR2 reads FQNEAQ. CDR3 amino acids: CASKARGRIMNTEAFF. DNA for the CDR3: TGTGCCAGCAAGGCCAGGGGCCGAATCATGAACACTGAAGCTTTCTTT.

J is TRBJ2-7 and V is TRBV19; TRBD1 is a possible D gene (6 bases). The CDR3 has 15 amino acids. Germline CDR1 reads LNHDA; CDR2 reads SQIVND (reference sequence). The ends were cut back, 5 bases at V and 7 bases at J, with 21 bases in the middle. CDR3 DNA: TGTGCCAGTAGTTCCCAACTTCGACAGGCCGCTGAGCAGTACTTC. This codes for CASSSQLRQAAEQYF.

The CDR3 DNA reads as TGTGCCAGCAGCTCCAGGAACCCCCGCTACAATGAGCAGTTCTTC. Protein product: CASSSRNPRYNEQFF. The V gene is TRBV6-5, the J gene TRBJ2-1; D gene uncertain. In germline, CDR1 is MNHEY, CDR2 SVGAGI. V lost 6 bases to trimming and J lost 3 bases, with 15 bases between them. The CDR3 runs 15 residues.

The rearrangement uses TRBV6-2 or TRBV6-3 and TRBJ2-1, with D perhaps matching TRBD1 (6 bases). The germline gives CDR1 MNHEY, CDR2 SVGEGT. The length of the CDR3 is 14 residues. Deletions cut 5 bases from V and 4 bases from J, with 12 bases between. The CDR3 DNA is TGTGCCAGCAGTCACCCCGGACAGTACAATGAGCAGTTCTTC. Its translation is CASSHPGQYNEQFF.

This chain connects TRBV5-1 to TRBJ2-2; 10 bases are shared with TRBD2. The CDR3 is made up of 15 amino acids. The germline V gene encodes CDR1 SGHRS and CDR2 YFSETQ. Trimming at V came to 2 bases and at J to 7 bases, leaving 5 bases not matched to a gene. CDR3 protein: CASSLELAGIGELFF. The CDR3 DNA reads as TGCGCCAGCAGCTTAGAACTAGCGGGAATCGGGGAGCTGTTTTTT. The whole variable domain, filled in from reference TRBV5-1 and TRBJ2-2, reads KAGVTQTPRYLIKTRGQQVTLSCSPISGHRSVSWYQQTPGQGLQFLFEYFSETQRNKGNFPGRFSGRQFSNSRSEMNVSTLELGDSALYLCASSLELAGIGELFFGEGSRLTVL.